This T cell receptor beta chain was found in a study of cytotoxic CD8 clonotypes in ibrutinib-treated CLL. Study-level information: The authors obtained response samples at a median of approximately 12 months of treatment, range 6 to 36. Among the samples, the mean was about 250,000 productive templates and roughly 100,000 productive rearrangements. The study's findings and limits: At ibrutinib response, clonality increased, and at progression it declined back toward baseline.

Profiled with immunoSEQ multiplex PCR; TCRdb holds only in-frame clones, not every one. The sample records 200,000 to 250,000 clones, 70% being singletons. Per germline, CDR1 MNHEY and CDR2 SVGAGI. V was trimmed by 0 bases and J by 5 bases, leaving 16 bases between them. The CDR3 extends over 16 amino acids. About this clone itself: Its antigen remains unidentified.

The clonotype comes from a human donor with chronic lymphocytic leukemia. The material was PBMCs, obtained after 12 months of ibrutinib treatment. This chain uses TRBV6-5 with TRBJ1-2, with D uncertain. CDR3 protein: CASSYSETLRHYGYTF. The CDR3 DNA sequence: TGTGCCAGCAGTTACTCCGAGACACTGCGACATTATGGCTACACCTTC.